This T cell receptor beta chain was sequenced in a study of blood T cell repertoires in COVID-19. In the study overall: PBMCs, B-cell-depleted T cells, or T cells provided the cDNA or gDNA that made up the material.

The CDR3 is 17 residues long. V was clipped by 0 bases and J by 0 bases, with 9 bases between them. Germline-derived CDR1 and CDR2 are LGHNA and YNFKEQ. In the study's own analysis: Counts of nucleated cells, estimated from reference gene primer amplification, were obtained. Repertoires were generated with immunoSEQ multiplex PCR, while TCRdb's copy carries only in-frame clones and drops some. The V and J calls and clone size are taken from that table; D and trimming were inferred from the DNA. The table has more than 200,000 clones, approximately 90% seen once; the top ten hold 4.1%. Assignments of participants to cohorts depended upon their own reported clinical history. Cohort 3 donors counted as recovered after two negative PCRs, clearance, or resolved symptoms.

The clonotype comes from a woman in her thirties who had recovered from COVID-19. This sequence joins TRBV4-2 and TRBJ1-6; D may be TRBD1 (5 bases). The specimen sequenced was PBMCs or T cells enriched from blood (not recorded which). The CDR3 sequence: CASSQEGQSSYNSPLHF. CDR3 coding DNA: TGTGCCAGCAGCCAAGAGGGGCAGAGCTCCTATAATTCACCCCTCCACTTT.